The clone carrying this TCR beta chain was seen once. Its cognate antigen is unknown. TCR beta cDNA libraries included unique molecular identifiers. Between about 1 and 11 million T cells gave rise to 500,000 to 650,000 cDNA molecules. One entry per CDR3 protein results from TCRdb running MiXCR on the PCR reads. The top ten hold 4.9% of the sample, which has about 770,000 distinct CDR3 sequences, under 60% seen once. With 5 bases removed from V and 2 bases from J, the gap between germline ends came to 13 bases. Germline CDR1 SEHNR, CDR2 FQNEAQ (reference sequence). This CDR3 region has 15 residues. This entry is derived from a study of post-analysis software for immune sequencing data. Across the study: Relapsing-remitting, secondary progressive and progressive-relapsing multiple sclerosis courses were included. Findings and limits, study-wide: Four or five TRBV segments (TRBV5-6, TRBV5-1 and TRBV20-1 among them) occurred more frequently in patients than in controls. Comparison with controls showed significantly lower normalized Chao1 diversity in multiple sclerosis patients.

The chain combines TRBV7-9 with TRBJ2-1, with D hard to call. The specimen was blood. The TCR originated in a girl aged 10 to 17 with multiple sclerosis. The CDR3 loop reads CASSPVREPYNEQFF. CDR3 nucleotides: TGTGCCAGCAGCCCTGTGCGCGAACCCTACAATGAGCAGTTCTTC. Drawing the rest from reference TRBV7-9 and TRBJ2-1, the complete variable domain is DTGVSQNPRHKITKRGQNVTFRCDPISEHNRLYWYRQTLGQGPEFLTYFQNEAQLEKSRLLSDRFSAERPKGSFSTLEIQRTEQGDSAMYLCASSPVREPYNEQFFGPGTRLTVL.